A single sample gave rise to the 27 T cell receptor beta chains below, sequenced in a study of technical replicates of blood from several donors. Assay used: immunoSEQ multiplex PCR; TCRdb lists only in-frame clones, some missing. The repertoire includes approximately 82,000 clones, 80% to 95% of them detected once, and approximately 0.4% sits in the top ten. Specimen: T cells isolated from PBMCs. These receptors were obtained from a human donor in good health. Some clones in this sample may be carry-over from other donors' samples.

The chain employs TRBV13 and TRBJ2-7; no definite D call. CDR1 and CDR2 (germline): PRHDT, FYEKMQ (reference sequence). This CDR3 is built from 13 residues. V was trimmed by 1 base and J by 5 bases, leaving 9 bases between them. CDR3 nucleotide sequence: TGTGCCAGCAGCTTAGAACGAGCAAACGAGCAGTACTTC. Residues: CASSLERANEQYF.

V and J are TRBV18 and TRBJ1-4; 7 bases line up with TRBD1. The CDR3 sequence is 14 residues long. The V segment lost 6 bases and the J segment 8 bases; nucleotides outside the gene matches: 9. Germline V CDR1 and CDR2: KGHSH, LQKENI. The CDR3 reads CASSLIGGREKLFF. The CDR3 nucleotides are TGTGCCAGCTCTCTGATAGGGGGCCGCGAAAAACTGTTTTTT.

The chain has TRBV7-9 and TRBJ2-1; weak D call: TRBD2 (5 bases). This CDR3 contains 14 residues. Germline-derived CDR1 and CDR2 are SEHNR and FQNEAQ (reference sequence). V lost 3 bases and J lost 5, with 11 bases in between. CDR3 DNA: TGTGCCAGCAGCTTCCTCTTACTAGACAATGAGCAGTTCTTC. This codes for CASSFLLLDNEQFF. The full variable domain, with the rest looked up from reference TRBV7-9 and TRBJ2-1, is DTGVSQNPRHKITKRGQNVTFRCDPISEHNRLYWYRQTLGQGPEFLTYFQNEAQLEKSRLLSDRFSAERPKGSFSTLEIQRTEQGDSAMYLCASSFLLLDNEQFFGPGTRLTVL.

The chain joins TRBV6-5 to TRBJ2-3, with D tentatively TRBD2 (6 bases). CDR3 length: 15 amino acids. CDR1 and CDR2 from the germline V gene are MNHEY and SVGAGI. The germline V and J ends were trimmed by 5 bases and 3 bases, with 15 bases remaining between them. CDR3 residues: CASSTRTGGTDTQYF. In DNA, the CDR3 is TGTGCCAGCAGTACTAGAACTGGAGGGACAGATACGCAGTATTTT.

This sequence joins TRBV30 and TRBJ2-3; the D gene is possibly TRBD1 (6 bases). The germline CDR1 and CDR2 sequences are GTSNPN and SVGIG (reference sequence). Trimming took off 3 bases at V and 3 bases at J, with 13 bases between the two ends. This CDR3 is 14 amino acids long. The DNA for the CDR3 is TGTGCCTGGAGGGTAACAGGGTCGACAGATACGCAGTATTTT. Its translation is CAWRVTGSTDTQYF.

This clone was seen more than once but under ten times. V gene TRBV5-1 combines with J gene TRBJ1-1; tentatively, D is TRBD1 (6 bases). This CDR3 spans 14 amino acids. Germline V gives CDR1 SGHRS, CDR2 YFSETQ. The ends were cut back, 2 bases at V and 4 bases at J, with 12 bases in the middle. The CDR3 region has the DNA TGCGCCAGCAGCTTAGTCCAACAGGGCACTGAAGCTTTCTTT. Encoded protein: CASSLVQQGTEAFF.

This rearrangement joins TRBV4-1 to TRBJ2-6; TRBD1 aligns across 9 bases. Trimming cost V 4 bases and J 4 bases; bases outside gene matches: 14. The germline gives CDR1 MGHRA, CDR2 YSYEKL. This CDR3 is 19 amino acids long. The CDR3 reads CASSLLNRGQGSGANVLTF. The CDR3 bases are TGCGCCAGCAGCCTACTTAACCGGGGACAGGGATCCGGGGCCAACGTCCTGACTTTC.

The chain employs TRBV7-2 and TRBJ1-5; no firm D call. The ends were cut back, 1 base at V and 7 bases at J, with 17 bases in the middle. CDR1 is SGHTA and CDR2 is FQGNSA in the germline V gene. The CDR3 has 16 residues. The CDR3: CASSLERGFLGQPQHF. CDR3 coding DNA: TGTGCCAGCAGCTTAGAACGGGGATTCCTCGGGCAGCCCCAGCATTTT.

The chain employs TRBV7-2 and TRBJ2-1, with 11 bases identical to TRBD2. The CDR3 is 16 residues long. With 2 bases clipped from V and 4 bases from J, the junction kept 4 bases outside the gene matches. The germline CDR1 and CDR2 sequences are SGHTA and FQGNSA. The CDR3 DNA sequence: TGTGCCAGCAGCTTACCGGGACTAGCGGCTTACAATGAGCAGTTCTTC. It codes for CASSLPGLAAYNEQFF.

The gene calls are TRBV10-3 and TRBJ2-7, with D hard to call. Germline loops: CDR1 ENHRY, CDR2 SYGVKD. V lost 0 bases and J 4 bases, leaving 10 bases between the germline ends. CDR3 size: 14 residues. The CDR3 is CAISESGKEYEQYF. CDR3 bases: TGTGCCATCAGTGAGTCGGGCAAAGAGTACGAGCAGTACTTC.

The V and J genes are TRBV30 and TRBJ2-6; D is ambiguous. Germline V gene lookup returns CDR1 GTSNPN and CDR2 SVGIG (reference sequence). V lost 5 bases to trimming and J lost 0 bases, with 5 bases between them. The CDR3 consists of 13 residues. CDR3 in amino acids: CAWRASGANVLTF. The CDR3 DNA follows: TGTGCCTGGCGAGCCTCTGGGGCCAACGTCCTGACTTTC.

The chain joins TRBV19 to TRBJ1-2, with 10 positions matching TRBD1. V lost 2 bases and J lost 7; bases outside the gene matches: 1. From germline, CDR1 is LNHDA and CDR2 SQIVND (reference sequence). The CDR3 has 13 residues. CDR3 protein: CASSIRTGGGYTF. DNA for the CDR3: TGTGCCAGTAGTATACGGACAGGGGGTGGCTACACCTTC.

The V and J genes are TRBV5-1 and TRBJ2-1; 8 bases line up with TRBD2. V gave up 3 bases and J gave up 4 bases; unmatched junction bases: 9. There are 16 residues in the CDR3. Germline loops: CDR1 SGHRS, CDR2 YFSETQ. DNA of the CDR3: TGCGCCAGCAGCTGGGATCCGAGCGGGAGTTACAATGAGCAGTTCTTC. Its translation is CASSWDPSGSYNEQFF.

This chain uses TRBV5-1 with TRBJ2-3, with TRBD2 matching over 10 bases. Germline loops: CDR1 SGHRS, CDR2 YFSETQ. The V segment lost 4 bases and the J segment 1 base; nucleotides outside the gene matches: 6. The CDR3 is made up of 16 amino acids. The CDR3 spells CASSLIGLAGTDTQYF. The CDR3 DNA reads TGCGCCAGCAGCCTCATAGGACTAGCGGGCACAGATACGCAGTATTTT. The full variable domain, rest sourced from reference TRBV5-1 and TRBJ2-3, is KAGVTQTPRYLIKTRGQQVTLSCSPISGHRSVSWYQQTPGQGLQFLFEYFSETQRNKGNFPGRFSGRQFSNSRSEMNVSTLELGDSALYLCASSLIGLAGTDTQYFGPGTRLTVL.

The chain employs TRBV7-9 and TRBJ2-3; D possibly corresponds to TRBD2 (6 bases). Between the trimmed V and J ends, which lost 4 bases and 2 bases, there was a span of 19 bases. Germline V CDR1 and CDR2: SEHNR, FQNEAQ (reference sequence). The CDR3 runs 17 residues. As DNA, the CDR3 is TGTGCCAGCAGCTGGGGAGGAGGGAACCGATACACAGATACGCAGTATTTT. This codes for CASSWGGGNRYTDTQYF. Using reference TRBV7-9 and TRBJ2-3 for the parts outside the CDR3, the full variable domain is DTGVSQNPRHKITKRGQNVTFRCDPISEHNRLYWYRQTLGQGPEFLTYFQNEAQLEKSRLLSDRFSAERPKGSFSTLEIQRTEQGDSAMYLCASSWGGGNRYTDTQYFGPGTRLTVL.

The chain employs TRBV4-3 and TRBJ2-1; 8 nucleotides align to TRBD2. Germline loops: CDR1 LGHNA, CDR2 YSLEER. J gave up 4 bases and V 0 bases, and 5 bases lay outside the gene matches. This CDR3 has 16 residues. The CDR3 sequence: CASSQETAGGYNEQFF. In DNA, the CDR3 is TGCGCCAGCAGCCAAGAGACGGCGGGAGGTTACAATGAGCAGTTCTTC.

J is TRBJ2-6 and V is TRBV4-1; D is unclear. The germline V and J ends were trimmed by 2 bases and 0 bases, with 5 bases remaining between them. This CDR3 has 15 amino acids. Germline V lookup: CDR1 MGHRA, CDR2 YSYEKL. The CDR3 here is CASSQPFSGANVLTF. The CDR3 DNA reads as TGCGCCAGCAGCCAACCGTTCTCTGGGGCCAACGTCCTGACTTTC.

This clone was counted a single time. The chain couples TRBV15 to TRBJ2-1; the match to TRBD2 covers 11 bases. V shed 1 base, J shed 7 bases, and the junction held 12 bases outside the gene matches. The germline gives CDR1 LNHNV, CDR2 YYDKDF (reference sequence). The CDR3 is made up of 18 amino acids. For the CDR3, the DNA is TGTGCCACCAGCAGAGTAGCGGGAGGGCCGAAAGAATGGAATGAGCAGTTCTTC. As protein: CATSRVAGGPKEWNEQFF.

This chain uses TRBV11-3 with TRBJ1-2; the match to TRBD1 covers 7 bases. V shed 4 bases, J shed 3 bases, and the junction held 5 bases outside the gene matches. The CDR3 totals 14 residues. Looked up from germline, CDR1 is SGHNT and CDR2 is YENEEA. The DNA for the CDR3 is TGTGCCAGCAGCTCCAGGGGGTCCTACTATGGCTACACCTTC. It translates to CASSSRGSYYGYTF.

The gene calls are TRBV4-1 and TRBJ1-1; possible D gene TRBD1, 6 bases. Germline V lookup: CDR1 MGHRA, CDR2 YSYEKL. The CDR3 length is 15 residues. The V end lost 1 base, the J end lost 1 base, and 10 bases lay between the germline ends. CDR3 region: CASSQGRGGNTEAFF. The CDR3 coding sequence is TGCGCCAGCAGCCAAGGTAGGGGGGGGAACACTGAAGCTTTCTTT.

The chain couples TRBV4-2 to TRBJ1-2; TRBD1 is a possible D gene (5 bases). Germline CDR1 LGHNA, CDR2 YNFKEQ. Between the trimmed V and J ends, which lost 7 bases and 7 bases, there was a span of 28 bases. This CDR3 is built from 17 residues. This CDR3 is CASTPRRATGRPVGYTF. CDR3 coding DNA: TGTGCCAGCACTCCTCGGAGGGCGACGGGGCGTCCCGTTGGCTACACCTTC.

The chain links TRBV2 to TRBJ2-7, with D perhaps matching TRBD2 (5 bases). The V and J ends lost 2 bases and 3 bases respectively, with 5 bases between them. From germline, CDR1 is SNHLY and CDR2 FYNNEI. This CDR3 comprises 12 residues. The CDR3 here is CASSETSYEQYF. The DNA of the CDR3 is TGTGCCAGCAGTGAAACTAGCTACGAGCAGTACTTC.

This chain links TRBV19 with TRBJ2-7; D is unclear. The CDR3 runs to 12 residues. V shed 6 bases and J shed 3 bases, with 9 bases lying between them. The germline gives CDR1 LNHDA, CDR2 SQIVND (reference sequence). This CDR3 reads CASSTQSYEQYF. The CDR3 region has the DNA TGTGCCAGTAGCACACAGAGCTACGAGCAGTACTTC.

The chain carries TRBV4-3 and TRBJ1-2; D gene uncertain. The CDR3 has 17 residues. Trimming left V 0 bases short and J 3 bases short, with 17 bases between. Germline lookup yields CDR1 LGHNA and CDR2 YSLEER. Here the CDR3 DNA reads TGCGCCAGCAGCCAAGAAGGGATAGGGAGAGTAGACTATGGCTACACCTTC. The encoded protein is CASSQEGIGRVDYGYTF.

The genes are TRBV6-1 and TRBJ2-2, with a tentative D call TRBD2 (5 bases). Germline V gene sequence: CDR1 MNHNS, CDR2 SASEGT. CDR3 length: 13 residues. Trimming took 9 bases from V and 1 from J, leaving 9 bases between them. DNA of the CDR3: TGTGCCAGTGGACTTATGAACACCGGGGAGCTGTTTTTT. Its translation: CASGLMNTGELFF.

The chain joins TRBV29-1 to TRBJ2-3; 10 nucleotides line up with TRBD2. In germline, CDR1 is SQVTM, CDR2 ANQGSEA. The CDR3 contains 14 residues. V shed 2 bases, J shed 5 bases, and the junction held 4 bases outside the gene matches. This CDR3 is CSVELAGVGDTQYF. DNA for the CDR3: TGCAGCGTTGAACTAGCGGGAGTTGGAGATACGCAGTATTTT.

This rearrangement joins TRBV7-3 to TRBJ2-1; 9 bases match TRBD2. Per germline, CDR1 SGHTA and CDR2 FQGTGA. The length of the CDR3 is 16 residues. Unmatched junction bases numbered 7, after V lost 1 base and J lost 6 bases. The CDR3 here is CASSLISTSGFNEQFF. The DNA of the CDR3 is TGTGCCAGCAGCTTAATTTCCACTAGCGGGTTCAATGAGCAGTTCTTC.